Listed below are T cell receptor beta chains from one sample, sequenced in a study of blood T cells in healthy people across ages. From the 5' RACE reads, TCRdb called clonotypes with MiXCR, one entry per CDR3 protein. The table records roughly 800,000 distinct CDR3 sequences, around 25% of them present only once. These data were likewise used in another study, on T cells of mothers and their children.

Sequencing was performed on blood. Receptors were obtained from a boy under 18 in good health. Each CDR3 is given with its conserved first and last residue. The D gene is left open where the match is weak. Only part of the rows carry a size: once, few, many, or a class if the clone is expanded.

v_gene	j_gene	abundance	d_gene	len	CDR3aa	CDR3nt
TRBV28	TRBJ2-3	.	.	14	CASNWLSGADTQYF	TGTGCCAGCAATTGGCTATCGGGGGCGGATACGCAGTATTTT
TRBV6-6	TRBJ1-4	.	.	15	CASSNPGREDEKLFF	TGTGCCAGCAGTAACCCGGGGAGGGAGGATGAAAAACTGTTTTTT
TRBV27	TRBJ2-6	many	.	13	CASTSSGANVLTF	TGTGCCAGCACCTCGTCTGGGGCCAACGTCCTGACTTTC
TRBV29-1	TRBJ2-5	.	.	10	CSVADETQYF	TGCAGCGTCGCAGATGAGACCCAGTACTTC
TRBV20-1	TRBJ2-1	.	.	16	CSARDQGRRGYNEQFF	TGCAGTGCTAGAGATCAGGGGCGGCGGGGTTACAATGAGCAGTTCTTC
TRBV5-5	TRBJ2-5	few	TRBD2	15	CASRPGLAIQETQYF	TGTGCCAGCAGGCCCGGACTAGCGATTCAAGAGACCCAGTACTTC
TRBV2	TRBJ2-1	.	TRBD2	15	CASSELAGGINEQFF	TGTGCCAGCAGTGAACTAGCGGGAGGAATCAATGAGCAGTTCTTC
TRBV12-3/TRBV12-4	TRBJ1-2	once	.	13	CASSLARWVGYTF	TGTGCCAGCAGTTTAGCGCGTTGGGTTGGCTACACCTTC
TRBV29-1	TRBJ2-7	.	.	16	CSVEDRDGLSGYEQYF	TGCAGCGTTGAAGATCGCGACGGCCTCTCCGGGTACGAGCAGTACTTC
TRBV12-3/TRBV12-4	TRBJ2-3	.	TRBD2	15	CASSFTSGRTDTQYF	TGTGCCAGCAGTTTTACTAGCGGCCGCACAGATACGCAGTATTTT
TRBV12-3/TRBV12-4	TRBJ2-1	many	.	13	CASRSDSYNEQFF	TGTGCCAGCAGGAGTGACTCGTACAATGAGCAGTTCTTC
TRBV28	TRBJ2-1	.	.	12	CASRDPDNEQFF	TGTGCCAGCAGGGACCCCGACAATGAGCAGTTCTTC
TRBV5-5	TRBJ1-1	few	TRBD1	17	CASSRRDRGLENTEAFF	TGTGCCAGCAGCCGCCGGGACAGGGGACTAGAGAACACTGAAGCTTTCTTT